This TCR beta chain was captured by sequencing in a study of CD8+ T cells in alopecia areata. CDR1 is KGHSH, CDR2 LQKENI, per germline. There are 15 residues in the CDR3. V shed 0 bases and J shed 1 base, with 9 bases lying between them. General study results and limits: Sequenced scalp T cells also include alphabeta T cells resident in normal skin.

The sorting of PBMCs gave CD4+ and CD8+ T cells. Regarding this clone: Its antigen is unknown.

TCR sequencing used cDNA made by reverse transcription of extracted RNA. Sequencing used immunoSEQ multiplex PCR; TCRdb keeps in-frame clones, though not all of them. This repertoire shows hundreds of thousands of clones, roughly 69% found once; its top ten account for roughly 1.2%. The V call is TRBV18, the J call TRBJ1-1; tentative D call: TRBD1 (5 bases). This receptor was obtained from a human donor with alopecia areata. This material consisted of CD4+ T cells sorted from blood, taken at week 0. CDR3 sequence: CASSPPGGSNTEAFF. The CDR3 bases are TGTGCCAGCTCACCACCGGGGGGTTCGAACACTGAAGCTTTCTTT.